This T cell receptor beta chain was captured by sequencing in a study of T-cell memory formation after mild COVID-19 listed by TCRdb under 2021. Looking at the study overall: TCR sequence clusters from the two donors were found to be largely donor specific. The cohort comprised two young, previously healthy adult volunteers, one female and one male. Longitudinal TCRalpha and TCRbeta repertoire sequencing tracked T-cell clones expanding and contracting after mild COVID-19 in two donors. Here is what the overall study found, with its caveats: The detection of some responding clones in pre-infection memory suggests that pre-existing cross-reactive memory T cells joined the SARS-CoV-2 response. The study covered only a couple of mild cases, and larger cohorts including severe cases with pre-infection samples were considered necessary. Clones that contracted from day 15 to 85 showed balanced CD4/CD8 phenotypes, whereas a second wave of clones that expanded from day 15 to 37 leaned towards CD4+. SARS-CoV-2 specificity of the second-wave clones peaking on day 37 was not confirmed. Contracting CD4+ clones were located mainly in the CM and EM memory subsets, whereas CD8+ clones were found to be enriched in EMRA.

The sequencing machine was an Illumina NovaSeq 6000. TCRalpha and TCRbeta cDNA libraries were built by 5'RACE with constant-segment primers, adding sample barcodes and unique molecular identifiers. RNA was extracted from every sample with Trizol reagent. Libraries were amplified in two PCR steps, with a second sample barcode and Illumina TruSeq adapters added in the second step. Sequencing of the libraries was done on an Illumina NovaSeq, producing 2 x 150 bp paired-end reads. The paper's data handling went like this. Reads were demultiplexed and collapsed into UMI-guided consensus sequences with migec v1.2.7. Using mixcr v2.1.11, UMI consensuses were aligned to TRA and TRB V and J templates and then assembled into clonotypes. Expanded or contracted clonotypes were those called significant by both edgeR and NoisET, with noise models trained on biological replicates. For edgeR calls, the thresholds were a false discovery rate-adjusted p below 0.01 and a log2 fold-change of 1. As an exploratory analysis of dynamics, max-normalized trajectories of the 1000 most abundant clonotypes were examined with PCA combined with hierarchical clustering. Separately sequenced CD4+ and CD8+ repertoires were used to assign a CD4 or CD8 phenotype to each responding clone. Through fastp at Q25 and MiXCR, TCRdb rebuilt clones from the public reads, retaining in-frame beta chains. Identical CDR3 protein sequences are pooled into one entry, listed with their most common genes and DNA. The authors' filters were not applied to this entry. In all, the sample holds about 27,000 distinct CDR3 sequences, and about 7.4% of those were seen once. The ten largest clones take up approximately 14% of the sample.

Ficoll-Paque density gradient centrifugation was used to isolate PBMCs. The CDR3 numbers 11 residues from cysteine through phenylalanine. Only the CDR3 portion is preserved as DNA: 33 bases, with reading frame beginning at the first base. Via the germline V gene, CDR1 is SGHTA and CDR2 FQGNSA. V loses 3 bases of germline sequence and J loses 8 bases, and the interval between the two ends is 5 bases. This clonotype has a count of ten or more. What this receptor recognizes is not known. No much larger clone exists at a distance of one base, and base qualities are not known. The sample was PBMCs or a T cell subset sorted from them (not recorded which). The TCR originated in an adult woman who had mild COVID-19 (a few samples of this study predate the infection). The sample titles of this study are shuffled in the database, so cell type and time point are left out; the donor was told from shared clones. Here the chain combines TRBV7-2 and TRBJ2-1; the D gene cannot be resolved reliably. The nucleotide sequence reads TGTGCCAGCAGCTTTCAATATGAGCAGTTCTTC. This is translated as CASSFQYEQFF.